This T cell receptor beta chain was captured in a study of CD8 T cells in ankylosing spondylitis. The V segment lost 0 bases and the J segment 5 bases; nucleotides outside the gene matches: 1. The CDR3 is 15 residues long. The germline gives CDR1 LGHNA, CDR2 YSLEER. Making the TCR beta libraries involved quantitative 5'-RACE with molecular barcodes. TCRdb reanalysed the 5' RACE reads using MiXCR and keeps one entry per CDR3 protein. The sample lists around 150,000 distinct CDR3 sequences, around 45% occurring once. Findings and caveats of the study: Prior literature has documented some motif variants in synovial fluid and blood from reactive arthritis. From matched ankylosing spondylitis synovial fluid, disease-linked clones were reportedly recovered at significantly enriched levels.

For this clonotype: Antigen unknown.

Sequencing was done on a sample of synovial fluid, either unsorted or a sorted T cell fraction (not recorded which). The gene calls are TRBV4-3 and TRBJ1-5; 10 bases fit TRBD1. The origin of this receptor is a male donor with ankylosing spondylitis. CDR3 bases: TGCGCCAGCAGCCAAGAGGGACAGGGGTATCAGCCCCAGCATTTT. Translating gives CASSQEGQGYQPQHF.